This TCR beta chain derives from a study of identical twins. This clonotype came up a few times. In germline, CDR1 is SGHKS, CDR2 YYEKEE (reference sequence). The CDR3 length is 15 residues. V lost 0 bases and J 15 bases, leaving 19 bases between the germline ends. MiXCR was run by TCRdb on the 5' RACE reads, yielding one entry per CDR3 protein. The sample carries fewer than 900,000 distinct CDR3 sequences, 21% recorded once. The same sample was also studied in work on T cells expressing NK-cell markers.

The origin of this receptor is a woman between 18 and 29 years old in good health. The chain employs TRBV5-5 and TRBJ1-6; D is unclear. The source material was PBMCs. CDR3 protein: CASSLEGREPRRLHF. For the CDR3, the DNA is TGTGCCAGCAGCTTGGAGGGAAGGGAGCCTAGACGCCTCCACTTT.